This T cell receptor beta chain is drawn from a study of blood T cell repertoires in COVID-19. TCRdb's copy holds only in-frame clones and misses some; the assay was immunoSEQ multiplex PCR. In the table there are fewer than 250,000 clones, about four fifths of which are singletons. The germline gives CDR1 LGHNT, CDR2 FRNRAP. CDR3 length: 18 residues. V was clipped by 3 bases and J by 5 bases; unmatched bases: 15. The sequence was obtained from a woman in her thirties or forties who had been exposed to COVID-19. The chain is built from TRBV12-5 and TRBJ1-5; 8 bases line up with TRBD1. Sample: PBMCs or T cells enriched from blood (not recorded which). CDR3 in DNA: TGTGCTAGTGGTTTCTCGACAGGGGTTAATCCGAGGCATCAGCCCCAGCATTTT. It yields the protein CASGFSTGVNPRHQPQHF. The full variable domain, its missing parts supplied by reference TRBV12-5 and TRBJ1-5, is DARVTQTPRHKVTEMGQEVTMRCQPILGHNTVFWYRQTMMQGLELLAYFRNRAPLDDSGMPKDRFSAEMPDATLATLKIQPSEPRDSAVYFCASGFSTGVNPRHQPQHFGDGTRLSIL.